The T cell receptor (beta chain) under discussion was sequenced for a study of post-analysis software for immune sequencing data (dated by TCRdb to 2014 to 2015). For the wider study: Disease courses on record covered relapsing-remitting, secondary progressive and progressive-relapsing multiple sclerosis, though some patients had no subtype annotation. The patient repertoires were compared against approximately ten previously published healthy control repertoires obtained from donors aged 6 to 25 years. A subset of samples was prepared in parallel using single-end sample barcoding, then pooled and co-amplified after Illumina adapter ligation. The study at large found these results: Compared with controls, multiple sclerosis patients had significantly lower normalized Chao1 diversity, a finding suggesting substantial peripheral T-cell clonal expansion. A few TRBV segments, including TRBV5-6, TRBV5-1 and TRBV20-1, were significantly more frequent in patients than controls. The control group was slightly older than the multiple sclerosis patient group. Direct clustering with F measure showed strong co-clustering of samples prepared in the same batch, prompting a batch-effect correction.

A remark on this clonotype: Its recognized antigen is unknown. It has no much larger one-base neighbor in the sample; base qualities were not kept.

The library was made by PCR. The sequencer listed for this sample is Illumina HiSeq 2500. Unique molecular identifiers were incorporated into TCR beta cDNA libraries to reduce PCR and sequencing biases. Every 1 to 10 million input T cells yielded approximately 500,000 cDNA molecules, meaning each molecule approximated one T cell. The patient libraries were prepared and sequenced using the same protocol as the earlier healthy control dataset. Within a given batch, samples were prepared together, multiplexed and sequenced on the same HiSeq lane. The paper's processing steps were these. MIGEC handled the raw barcoded reads, throwing out single-read molecular identifier groups before consensus assembly and CDR3 extraction. VDJtools was used for post-analysis of the clonotype tables, with diversity normalized by down-sampling every dataset to the smallest sample size. To correct batch-related cross-sample contamination, repertoire overlap clustering matched CDR3 amino acid sequences but not nucleotide sequences. TCRdb reanalyzed the raw reads on its own, using fastp at Q25 for trimming and MiXCR for clone calling, and kept in-frame beta chains. Rows merge per CDR3 protein into single entries with the most common DNA and genes. For this entry, the V and J calls and clone size follow TCRdb and not the study's own pipeline. The table for this sample lists roughly 700,000 distinct CDR3 sequences; roughly 29% of them were counted only once. The leading ten clones occupy roughly 0.54% of the sample.

TCR beta repertoires were profiled from peripheral blood of about a dozen young patients with multiple sclerosis to demonstrate the VDJtools post-analysis software. The multiple sclerosis patients were children and adolescents between roughly 6 and 16 years of age. From the cysteine up to the phenylalanine, the CDR3 has a length of 17 residues. Only CDR3 DNA is held: 51 bases, read in frame from base 1. Trimming leaves V shorter by 1 base and J shorter by 7 bases, with the junction holding 13 bases beyond the gene matches. From the germline V gene, CDR1 is KGHDR and CDR2 is SFDVKD. The chain uses TRBV24-1 and TRBJ2-5; the junction holds 8 bases that match TRBD1. The sequence derives from a girl aged 5-17 years with multiple sclerosis. Specimen: blood. The sequence in DNA is TGTGCCACCAGTGATTTCTCACCCGGACAGGGTTTTGGGACCCAGTACTTC. Protein translation: CATSDFSPGQGFGTQYF.